The present T cell receptor (beta chain) was sequenced within a study of molecular identifiers for immune sequencing clone quantification. Study-level points and caveats: One cell's worth of spiked Jurkat TCR RNA was reportedly detectable among approximately 990,000 naive cells. The study found clones above 20 RNA copies held over 99% of effector molecules and under 1% in naive cells.

Previously reported methods and listed TCR primers produced the bulk TCR libraries. TCRdb reprocessed the PCR reads via MiXCR and lists one record per CDR3 protein. Of about 9,800 distinct CDR3 sequences in the sample, roughly 21% were seen once. This clonotype is classed as medium-sized. As yet, its antigen is unknown. The CDR3 covers 14 residues. CDR1 is MDHEN and CDR2 is SYDVKM in the germline V gene. Trimming took 8 bases from V and 6 from J, leaving 20 bases between them. Sequencing was carried out using naive CD8+ T cells from blood, with Jurkat cell RNA spiked in. Stated subset: FACS-sorted CD8+CD4-CCR7+CD45RA+ naive T cells. V and J are TRBV28 and TRBJ2-7; D is perhaps TRBD1 (6 bases). The clonotype originates from a human donor in good health. Some libraries in this study had Jurkat cell RNA spiked in. The CDR3 coding sequence is TGTGCCAGCGGGGGCTACAGGGCCCAAGGCGAGCAGTACTTC. Amino acids: CASGGYRAQGEQYF.